This T cell receptor beta chain was observed in a study of blood T cell repertoires in COVID-19. As for the study in general: Both acute and convalescent COVID-19 samples were obtained from the United States, Italy and Spain. Nucleic acid was either cDNA or gDNA, and it came from T cells, B-cell-depleted T cells, or PBMCs.

Source study methods: It was from reference gene primer amplification that nucleated cell counts were estimated. Some clones are missing from TCRdb's copy, which holds only in-frame ones; the method was immunoSEQ multiplex PCR. V and J calls and clone size follow that table, whereas D and trimming were derived from the DNA. The profile shows around 190,000 clones, around four fifths of them singletons. V dropped 2 bases and J dropped 4; count of bases not matched to a gene: 5. The germline CDR1 and CDR2 sequences are SNHLY and FYNNEI. This CDR3 is 15 amino acids long. The chain combines TRBV2 with TRBJ2-3, with TRBD2 identical over 8 bases. This clonotype originated in a man aged 65 to 85 with active or convalescent COVID-19. Sample: peripheral blood. The CDR3 protein is CASSEIAGLSDTQYF. DNA of the CDR3: TGTGCCAGCAGTGAAATAGCGGGGTTATCAGATACGCAGTATTTT.